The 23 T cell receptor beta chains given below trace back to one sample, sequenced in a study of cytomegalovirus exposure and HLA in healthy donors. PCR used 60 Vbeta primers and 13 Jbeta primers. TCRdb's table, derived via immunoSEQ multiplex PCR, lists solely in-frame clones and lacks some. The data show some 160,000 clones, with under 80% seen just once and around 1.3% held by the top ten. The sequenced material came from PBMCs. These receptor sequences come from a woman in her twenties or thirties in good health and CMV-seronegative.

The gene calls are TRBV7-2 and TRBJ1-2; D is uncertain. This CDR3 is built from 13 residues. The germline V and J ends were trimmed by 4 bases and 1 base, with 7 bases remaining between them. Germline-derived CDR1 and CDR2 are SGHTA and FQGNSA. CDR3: CASSSGINYGYTF. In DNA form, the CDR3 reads TGTGCCAGCAGCTCGGGGATTAACTATGGCTACACCTTC.

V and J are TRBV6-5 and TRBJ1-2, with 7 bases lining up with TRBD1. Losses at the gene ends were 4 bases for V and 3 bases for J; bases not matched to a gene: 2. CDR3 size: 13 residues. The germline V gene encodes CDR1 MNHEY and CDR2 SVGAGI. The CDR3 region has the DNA TGTGCCAGCAGTTTCACAGGGGACTATGGCTACACCTTC. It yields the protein CASSFTGDYGYTF.

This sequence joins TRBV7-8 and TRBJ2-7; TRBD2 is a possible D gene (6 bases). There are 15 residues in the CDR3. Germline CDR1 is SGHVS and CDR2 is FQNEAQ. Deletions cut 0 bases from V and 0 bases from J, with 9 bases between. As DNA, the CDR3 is TGTGCCAGCAGCTTAGCTCCCGGGAGCTCCTACGAGCAGTACTTC. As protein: CASSLAPGSSYEQYF.

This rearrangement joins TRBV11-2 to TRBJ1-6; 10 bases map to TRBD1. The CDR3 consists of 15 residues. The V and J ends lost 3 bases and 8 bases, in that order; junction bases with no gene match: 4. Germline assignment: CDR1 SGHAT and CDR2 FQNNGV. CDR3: CASSFTGTGDSPLHF. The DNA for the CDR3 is TGTGCCAGCAGCTTTACCGGGACAGGGGATTCACCCCTCCACTTT.

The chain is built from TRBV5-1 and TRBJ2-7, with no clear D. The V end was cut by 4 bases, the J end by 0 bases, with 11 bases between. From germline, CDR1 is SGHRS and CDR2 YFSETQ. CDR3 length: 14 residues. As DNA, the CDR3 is TGCGCCAGCAGCCAAACTGCTAGCTCCTACGAGCAGTACTTC. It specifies CASSQTASSYEQYF.

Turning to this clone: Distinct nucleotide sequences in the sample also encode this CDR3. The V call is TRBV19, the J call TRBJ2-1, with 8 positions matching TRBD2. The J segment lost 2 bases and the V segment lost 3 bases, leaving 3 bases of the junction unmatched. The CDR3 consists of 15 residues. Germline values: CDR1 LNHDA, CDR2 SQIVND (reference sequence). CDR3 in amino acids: CASSMAGGPYNEQFF. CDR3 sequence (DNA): TGTGCCAGTAGTATGGCGGGGGGACCCTACAATGAGCAGTTCTTC.

The DNA of the CDR3 is TGTGCCAGCAGCCTAAGGGGGGGGAAAGGGGATACGCAGTATTTT. Protein: CASSLRGGKGDTQYF. V usage is TRBV7-2 and J usage is TRBJ2-3, with D possibly TRBD2 on 7 matching bases. This CDR3 comprises 15 residues. V shed 5 bases and J shed 6 bases, with 18 bases lying between them. Germline V lookup: CDR1 SGHTA, CDR2 FQGNSA.

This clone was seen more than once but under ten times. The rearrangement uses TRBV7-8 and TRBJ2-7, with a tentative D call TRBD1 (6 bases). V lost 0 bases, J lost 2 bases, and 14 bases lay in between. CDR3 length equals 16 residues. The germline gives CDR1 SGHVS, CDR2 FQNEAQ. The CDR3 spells CASSLAWAGVPYEQYF. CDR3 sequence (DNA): TGTGCCAGCAGCTTAGCCTGGGCAGGGGTCCCCTACGAGCAGTACTTC.

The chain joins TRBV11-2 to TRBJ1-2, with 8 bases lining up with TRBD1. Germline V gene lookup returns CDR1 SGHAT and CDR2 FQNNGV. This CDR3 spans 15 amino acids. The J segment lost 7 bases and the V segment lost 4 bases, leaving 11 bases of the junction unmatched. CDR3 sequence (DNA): TGTGCCAGCAGCTCACCGGGACAGGAATCTTCTGGCTACACCTTC. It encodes CASSSPGQESSGYTF.

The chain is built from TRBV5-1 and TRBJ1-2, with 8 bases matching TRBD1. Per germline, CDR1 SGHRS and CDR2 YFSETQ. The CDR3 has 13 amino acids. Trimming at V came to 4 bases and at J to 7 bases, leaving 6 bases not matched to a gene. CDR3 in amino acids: CASSPGQGSGYTF. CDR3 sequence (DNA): TGCGCCAGCAGCCCCGGACAGGGCTCTGGCTACACCTTC. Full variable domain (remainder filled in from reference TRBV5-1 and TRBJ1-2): KAGVTQTPRYLIKTRGQQVTLSCSPISGHRSVSWYQQTPGQGLQFLFEYFSETQRNKGNFPGRFSGRQFSNSRSEMNVSTLELGDSALYLCASSPGQGSGYTFGSGTRLTVV.

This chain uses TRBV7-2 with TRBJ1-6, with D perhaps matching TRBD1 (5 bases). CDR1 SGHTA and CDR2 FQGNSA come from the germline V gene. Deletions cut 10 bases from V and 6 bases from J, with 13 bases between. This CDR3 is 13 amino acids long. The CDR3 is CATQGSPNSPLHF. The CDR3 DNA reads TGTGCCACCCAGGGTTCCCCTAATTCACCCCTCCACTTT.

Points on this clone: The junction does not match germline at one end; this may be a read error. CDR3 in DNA: TGTGCCAGCAGTTACACAGCTCTGGGGGCCAACGGCCTGACTTTC. Residues: CASSYTALGANGLTF. The chain recombines TRBV6-6 with TRBJ2-6; D might be TRBD1 (6 bases). Looked up from germline, CDR1 is MNHNY and CDR2 is SVGAGI (reference sequence). This CDR3 has 15 residues.

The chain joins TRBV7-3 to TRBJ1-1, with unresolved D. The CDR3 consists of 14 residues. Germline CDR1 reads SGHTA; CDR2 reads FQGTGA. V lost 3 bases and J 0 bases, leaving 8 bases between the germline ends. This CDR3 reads CASSLLAMNTEAFF. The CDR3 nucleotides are TGTGCCAGCAGCTTGTTAGCCATGAACACTGAAGCTTTCTTT.

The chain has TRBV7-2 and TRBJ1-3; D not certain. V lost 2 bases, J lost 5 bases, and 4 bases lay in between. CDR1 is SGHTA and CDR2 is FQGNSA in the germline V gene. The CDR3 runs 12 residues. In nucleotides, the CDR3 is TGTGCCAGCAGCTTACTTCGAAACACCATATATTTT. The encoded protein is CASSLLRNTIYF. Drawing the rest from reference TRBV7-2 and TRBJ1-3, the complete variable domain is GAGVSQSPSNKVTEKGKDVELRCDPISGHTALYWYRQSLGQGLEFLIYFQGNSAPDKSGLPSDRFSAERTGGSVSTLTIQRTQQEDSAVYLCASSLLRNTIYFGEGSWLTVV.

This CDR3 reads CASSYTGGGAYNEQFF. The DNA of the CDR3 is TGTGCCAGCAGTTACACAGGGGGGGGCGCCTACAATGAGCAGTTCTTC. The V gene is TRBV6-5, the J gene TRBJ2-1; D possibly corresponds to TRBD1 (8 bases). With 2 bases removed from V and 2 bases from J, the gap between germline ends came to 13 bases. The CDR3 has 16 residues. The germline gives CDR1 MNHEY, CDR2 SVGAGI.

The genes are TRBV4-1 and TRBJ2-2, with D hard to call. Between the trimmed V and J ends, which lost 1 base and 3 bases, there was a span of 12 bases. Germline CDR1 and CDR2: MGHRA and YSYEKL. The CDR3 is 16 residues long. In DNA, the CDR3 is TGCGCCAGCAGCCAAGGAAAACCAGTGGACACCGGGGAGCTGTTTTTT. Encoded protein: CASSQGKPVDTGELFF.

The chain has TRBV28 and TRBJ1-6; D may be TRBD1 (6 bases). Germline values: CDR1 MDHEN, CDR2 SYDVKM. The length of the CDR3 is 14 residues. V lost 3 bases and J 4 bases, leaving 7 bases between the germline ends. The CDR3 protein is CASSLGAYNSPLHF. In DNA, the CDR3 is TGTGCCAGCAGTTTGGGGGCGTATAATTCACCCCTCCACTTT.

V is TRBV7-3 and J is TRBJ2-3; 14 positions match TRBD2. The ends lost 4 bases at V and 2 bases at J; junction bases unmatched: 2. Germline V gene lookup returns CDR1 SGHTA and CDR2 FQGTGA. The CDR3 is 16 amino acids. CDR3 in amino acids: CASSSGLAGVTDTQYF. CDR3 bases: TGTGCCAGCAGCTCGGGACTAGCGGGGGTCACAGATACGCAGTATTTT.

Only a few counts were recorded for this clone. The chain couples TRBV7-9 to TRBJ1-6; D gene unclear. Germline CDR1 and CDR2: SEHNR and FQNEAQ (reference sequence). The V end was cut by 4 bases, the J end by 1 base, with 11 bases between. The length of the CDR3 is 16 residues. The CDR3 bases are TGTGCCAGCAGCTCTCAAGGAGGGTCCTATAATTCACCCCTCCACTTT. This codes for CASSSQGGSYNSPLHF.

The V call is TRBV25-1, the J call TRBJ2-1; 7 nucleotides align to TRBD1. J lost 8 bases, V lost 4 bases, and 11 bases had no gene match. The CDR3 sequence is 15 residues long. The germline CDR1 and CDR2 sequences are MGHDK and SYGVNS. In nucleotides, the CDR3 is TGTGCCAGCAGTGCCGTACAGGGGCAGAAAGATGAGCAGTTCTTC. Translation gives CASSAVQGQKDEQFF.

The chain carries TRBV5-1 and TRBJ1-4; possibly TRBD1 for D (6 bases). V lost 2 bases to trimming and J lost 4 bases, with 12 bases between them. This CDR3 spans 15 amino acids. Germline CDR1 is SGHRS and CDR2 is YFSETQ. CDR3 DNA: TGCGCCAGCAGCTTTACAGGGTTTCTTAATGAAAAACTGTTTTTT. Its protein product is CASSFTGFLNEKLFF.

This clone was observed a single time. CDR3 sequence reads: CASLFSDGGTDTQYF. CDR3 coding DNA: TGTGCCAGCCTGTTCTCTGACGGAGGCACAGATACGCAGTATTTT. V is TRBV2 and J is TRBJ2-3; no firm D call. The CDR3 has 15 residues. CDR1 is SNHLY, CDR2 FYNNEI, per germline. The V end lost 8 bases, the J end lost 1 base, and 16 bases lay between the germline ends. The whole variable domain, filled in from reference TRBV2 and TRBJ2-3, reads EPEVTQTPSHQVTQMGQEVILRCVPISNHLYFYWYRQILGQKVEFLVSFYNNEISEKSEIFDDQFSVERPDGSNFTLKIRSTKLEDSAMYFCASLFSDGGTDTQYFGPGTRLTVL.

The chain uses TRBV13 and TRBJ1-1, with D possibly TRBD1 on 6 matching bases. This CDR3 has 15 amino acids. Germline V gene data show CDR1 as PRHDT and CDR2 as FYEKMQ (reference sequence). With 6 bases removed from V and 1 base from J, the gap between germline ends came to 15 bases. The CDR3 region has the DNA TGTGCCAGCAGATTGCGAACAGGGTCGAACACTGAAGCTTTCTTT. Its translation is CASRLRTGSNTEAFF.